This TCR beta chain was found in a study of response to subunit inactivated influenza vaccine. Study-wide points: The authors offered the suggestion that each seasonal influenza vaccination recruits few new T cells.

The V gene end was trimmed by 6 bases and the J gene end by 5 bases; junction bases not matched to a gene: 15. This CDR3 is 16 amino acids long. Per germline, CDR1 DFQATT and CDR2 SNEGSKA (reference sequence). TCRdb redid the calling of the RT-PCR reads with MiXCR, one entry per CDR3 protein. The sample holds approximately 700,000 distinct CDR3 sequences; approximately 13% are singletons and the top ten take 5.5% to 7%. The sample holds a few counts of this clonotype. Its specificity is not known. The chain employs TRBV20-1 and TRBJ2-5; 10 positions agree with TRBD2. This clonotype was obtained from a man aged 50 to 60 who received an inactivated influenza vaccine. The material was PBMCs from blood, obtained roughly 2 weeks before vaccination. CDR3 residues: CSASPPLAGRRETQYF. For the CDR3, the DNA is TGCAGTGCCTCCCCCCCACTAGCGGGGCGTCGGGAGACCCAGTACTTC.